This TCR beta chain is drawn from a study of T-cell memory formation after mild COVID-19. Regarding the study as a whole: Clones that contracted from day 15 to 85 were balanced CD4/CD8, while later expanders leaned CD4+. Contracting CD4+ clones lay largely in CM and EM, with CD8+ ones residing in EMRA.

TCR alpha and TCR beta cDNA libraries with sample barcodes and UMIs came from 5'RACE using constant-segment primers. TCRdb recomputed calls from the 5' RACE reads with MiXCR, one row per CDR3 protein. Altogether hundreds of thousands of distinct CDR3 sequences are present, approximately 29% being singletons, with the ten largest covering roughly 13%. Remarks on this clonotype: Its matching antigen is unknown.

Sequencing was performed on PBMCs or a T cell subset sorted from them (not recorded which). This TCR came from an adult woman who had mild COVID-19 (a few samples of this study predate the infection). Cell type and time point are not known.

CDR3 in amino acids: CASSSSRGGYTDTQYF. The CDR3 coding sequence is TGTGCCAGCAGCTCCTCGAGGGGCGGATACACAGATACGCAGTATTTT. V usage is TRBV7-2 and J usage is TRBJ2-3; D possibly matches TRBD1 or TRBD2 (5 bases each). The CDR3 contains 16 residues. Trimming took off 4 bases at V and 2 bases at J, with 16 bases between the two ends. CDR1 is SGHTA, CDR2 FQGNSA, per germline.